Included here is one T cell receptor beta chain sequence, with context. As yet, its antigen is unknown. The entry originates in a study of cytomegalovirus exposure and HLA in healthy donors. Study-wide results and limits: In vitro, three CMV-associated chains proved specific for CMV antigens. The classifier was said to identify cytomegalovirus status with high specificity and sensitivity.

The CDR3 has 15 amino acids. CDR1 and CDR2 from the germline V gene are MNHNS and SASEGT. Germline trimming cut 6 bases from V and 3 bases from J; bases unmatched to any gene: 4. Primers for the PCR totalled 60 Vbeta and 13 Jbeta. Sequencing used immunoSEQ multiplex PCR; TCRdb keeps in-frame clones, though not all of them. The repertoire holds some 140,000 clones, with roughly three quarters as singletons. V and J are TRBV6-1 and TRBJ2-1; 11 positions match TRBD1. The TCR originated in a man aged 35 to 55 in good health and CMV-seronegative. Sequenced material: PBMCs. The CDR3 coding sequence is TGTGCCAGCAGACTTGGGACAGGGGGCTACAATGAGCAGTTCTTC. Translation: CASRLGTGGYNEQFF.